This is a list of T cell receptor beta chains from one sample in a study of shared clonotypes between healthy human individuals. The data were produced by immunoSEQ multiplex PCR, yet TCRdb's version contains in-frame clones alone and is incomplete. The sample holds fewer than 2.5 million clones, roughly 93% seen once. The sequencing input was naive CD4+ T cells from PBMCs. Every receptor here comes from a man aged 18 to 29 in good health. Some clones in this sample may be carry-over from other donors' samples. Each CDR3 is given with its conserved first and last residue. D genes are given only for firm matches. Only some rows state a clone size, as once, few, many or a class for expanded clones.

abundance	d_gene	v_gene	j_gene	CDR3nt	CDR3aa
once	.	TRBV5-4	TRBJ2-5	TGTGCCAGCAGCTCACCAACTGGGGGGGAGACCCAGTACTTC	CASSSPTGGETQYF
.	.	TRBV7-8	TRBJ2-2	TGTGCCAGCAGCACGAGGGACCTCACCGGGGAGCTGTTTTTT	CASSTRDLTGELFF
.	TRBD1	TRBV5-1	TRBJ1-2	TGCGCCAGCAGCCTTTCGACAGGGAATAATGGCTACACCTTC	CASSLSTGNNGYTF
.	TRBD1	TRBV7-2	TRBJ2-3	TGTGCCAGCAGCTTAGGAGGGACAGGGGCCTTGAAAATGAATTTT	CASSLGGTGALKMNF
.	.	TRBV9	TRBJ1-3	TGTGCCAGCAGCCTAGAAGGGGTGGCTGGAAACACCATATATTTT	CASSLEGVAGNTIYF
.	.	TRBV30	TRBJ2-1	TGTGCCTGGATGGGCAGGGGCGGGCAGTTCTTC	CAWMGRGGQFF
once	.	TRBV19	TRBJ2-3	TGTGCCAGTAGTAATGGGGATACGCAGTATTTT	CASSNGDTQYF
.	.	TRBV7-9	TRBJ1-2	TGTGCCAGCAGCCCAACCGGGACTGGATCTCACACCTTC	CASSPTGTGSHTF
.	.	TRBV28	TRBJ2-5	TGTGCCAGTTCAGCCGGGAGTGAAGAGACCCAGTACTTC	CASSAGSEETQYF
.	.	TRBV7-3	TRBJ2-1	TGTGCCAGCAGCATCTCCCCAGGCGTAAGTGAGCAGTTCTTC	CASSISPGVSEQFF
.	.	TRBV2	TRBJ1-1	TGTGCCAGCGCCATGGGGGGGGCGAGGGCTGAAGCTTTCTTT	CASAMGGARAEAFF
.	TRBD1	TRBV2	TRBJ1-5	TGTGCCAGCAGGGCAGGGGGCCTTCAGCCCCAGCATTTT	CASRAGGLQPQHF
.	.	TRBV19	TRBJ2-5	TGTGCCAGTAGGAGGAGCGGAGCGACACAAGAGACCCAGTACTTC	CASRRSGATQETQYF
once	TRBD2	TRBV9	TRBJ2-1	TGTGCCAGCAGCCTTGGCGGGAGGATTGTGAATGAGCAGTTCTTC	CASSLGGRIVNEQFF
once	.	TRBV4-1	TRBJ2-1	TGCGCCAGCAGCCAACCTATCTCTAGATACAATGAGCAGTTCTTC	CASSQPISRYNEQFF
.	.	TRBV7-9	TRBJ2-4	TGTGCCAGCAGCTTAACTTCGCCCGGGGCGATTCAGTACTTC	CASSLTSPGAIQYF
.	.	TRBV5-6	TRBJ2-7	TGTGCCAGCAGCTTGGGGAGAGGACGCTACGAGCAGTACTTC	CASSLGRGRYEQYF
once	.	TRBV7-9	TRBJ2-6	TGTGCCAGCAGCTTATGGGGCTTATCTGGGGCCAACGTCCTGACTTTC	CASSLWGLSGANVLTF
once	.	TRBV18	TRBJ2-5	TGTGCCAGCTCACCACCCGGCAGGGCAGAGACCCAGTACTTC	CASSPPGRAETQYF
once	TRBD2	TRBV5-1	TRBJ2-2	TGCGCCAGCAGCTTGCTAGCGGGGGCGAACACCGGGGAGCTGTTTTTT	CASSLLAGANTGELFF
.	.	TRBV29-1	TRBJ2-7	TGCAGCGCCGCGGCTTTCGGGCGGAGGACCTACGAGCAGTACTTC	CSAAAFGRRTYEQYF
once	.	TRBV4-1	TRBJ2-7	TGCGCCAGCAGCCCTCTCGGGACCCTGGTCGGCCACGAGCAGTACTTC	CASSPLGTLVGHEQYF
.	.	TRBV5-1	TRBJ1-5	TGCGCCAGCAGCTCTGAGGGGGGAAATCAGCCCCAGCATTTT	CASSSEGGNQPQHF
.	TRBD1	TRBV28	TRBJ1-5	TGTGCCAGCAGTCCACGGACAGGGTGGGGCGCTCAGCCCCAGCATTTT	CASSPRTGWGAQPQHF
.	.	TRBV18	TRBJ1-5	TGTGCCAGCTCACCTCAGGGTGGAAGCAATCAGCCCCAGCATTTT	CASSPQGGSNQPQHF
.	TRBD2	TRBV10-3	TRBJ2-1	TGTGCCATCTCCCCTAGCGGAAGCTCCTACAATGAGCAGTTCTTC	CAISPSGSSYNEQFF
.	.	TRBV27	TRBJ2-7	TGTGCCAGCAGCGCAACACAGTACGGGAGCCTAATAGCCCGACAGTACTTC	CASSATQYGSLIARQYF
.	.	TRBV5-6	TRBJ1-2	TGTGCCAGCAGCTTGGATGGAGATTATGGCTACACCTTC	CASSLDGDYGYTF
.	.	TRBV11-2	TRBJ1-1	TGTGCCAGCAGCTTAGAGGCCGCAATGGGCACTGAAGCTTTCTTT	CASSLEAAMGTEAFF
.	TRBD1	TRBV6-5	TRBJ1-1	TGTGCCAGCAGTAGGGACAGGGGGAACACTGAAGCTTTCTTT	CASSRDRGNTEAFF
once	TRBD2	TRBV5-1	TRBJ2-3	TGCGCCAGCAGCTTGGAGGGGCTAGCGGCCACAGATACGCAGTATTTT	CASSLEGLAATDTQYF
.	.	TRBV6-5	TRBJ1-2	TGTGCCAGCAGTTACAACCGGCGGCCTGACTATGGCTACACCTTC	CASSYNRRPDYGYTF
.	.	TRBV19	TRBJ2-5	TGTGCCAGTAGTATAGAGCACCTTACATCGGCGACCCAGTACTTC	CASSIEHLTSATQYF
once	.	TRBV27	TRBJ1-5	TGTGCCAGCAGTTCCGTTGGACCGGGCAATCAGCCCCAGCATTTT	CASSSVGPGNQPQHF
.	.	TRBV7-9	TRBJ1-1	TGTGCCAGCAGCTCCTCGGACTCTTTTTCTAAAGCTTTCTTT	CASSSSDSFSKAFF
.	.	TRBV5-6	TRBJ2-1	TGTGCCAGCAGCTTTGGAGGTGGATACGGCAATGAGCAGTTCTTC	CASSFGGGYGNEQFF
.	.	TRBV28	TRBJ1-4	TGTGCCAGCAGGACCGTTAGGGGGTCGGGTGAAAAACTGTTTTTT	CASRTVRGSGEKLFF
.	TRBD1	TRBV25-1	TRBJ1-4	TGTGCCAGCAGGACAGGGATCAGGGAAAAACTGTTTTTT	CASRTGIREKLFF
.	.	TRBV19	TRBJ2-3	TGTGCCAGTAGTATTCGTCTAGGCCGGAAAATGGGCACAGATACGCAGTATTTT	CASSIRLGRKMGTDTQYF
.	TRBD2	TRBV9	TRBJ2-3	TGTGCCAGCAGCTTCAAGGGGAGCGGGAGAAATTTAGATACGCAGTATTTT	CASSFKGSGRNLDTQYF
.	.	TRBV11-3	TRBJ2-1	TGTGCCAGCAGCCGTAGCGGCTCCTACAATGAGCAGTTCTTC	CASSRSGSYNEQFF
.	.	TRBV6-5	TRBJ2-1	TGTGCCAGCAGCACGGGGCTCCCCCCCTACAATGAGCAGTTCTTC	CASSTGLPPYNEQFF
.	TRBD1	TRBV7-9	TRBJ2-1	TGTGCCAGCAGCTTGAGACAGGGGGCGGACCATAGCAAGTTCTTC	CASSLRQGADHSKFF
.	.	TRBV6-5	TRBJ1-1	TGTGCCAGCAGCCCCCAAGGGGTGGGGGGGACTGAAGCTTTCTTT	CASSPQGVGGTEAFF
.	TRBD2	TRBV19	TRBJ2-7	TGTGCCAGTAGTCCGACTAGCGGGAGGGATAGCGAGCAGTACTTC	CASSPTSGRDSEQYF
.	TRBD2	TRBV7-9	TRBJ2-1	TGTGCCAGCAGCCCCGGAGCGGGAGCGGACAATGAGCAGTTCTTC	CASSPGAGADNEQFF
.	TRBD1	TRBV27	TRBJ2-1	TGTGCCAGCAGTTTAGACAGGGTTGGGTACAATGAGCAGTTCTTC	CASSLDRVGYNEQFF
.	.	TRBV21-1	TRBJ2-1	TGTGCCAGCAGCATAGGGGGCGGCAATGAGCAGTTCTTC	CASSIGGGNEQFF
.	.	TRBV6-5	TRBJ2-7	TGTGCCAGCAGTTACCGGGCAGGAGGGTACGAGCAGTACTTC	CASSYRAGGYEQYF
.	TRBD2	TRBV10-3	TRBJ2-7	TGTGCCATCAGTGAGGGGACTAGCGGGGGAACCTACGAGCAGTACTTC	CAISEGTSGGTYEQYF
once	.	TRBV11-2	TRBJ2-5	TGTGCCAGCAGCTTAGTTCAGGGGCTCCAAGAGACCCAGTACTTC	CASSLVQGLQETQYF
.	.	TRBV5-8	TRBJ2-7	TGTGCCAGCAGCCCCGGACTGCAACCGACCTACGAGCAGTACTTC	CASSPGLQPTYEQYF
.	.	TRBV9	TRBJ2-7	TGTGCCAGCAGCCCTTCTCGGCTTGTAAGGATCCACGAGCAGTACTTC	CASSPSRLVRIHEQYF
few	.	TRBV11-3	TRBJ2-2	TGTGCCAGCAGCTTAATCCCCGGGGAGCTGTTTTTT	CASSLIPGELFF
.	.	TRBV13	TRBJ1-2	TGTGCCAGCAGCCAGTGGGGGGATGGCTACACCTTC	CASSQWGDGYTF
.	.	TRBV7-8	TRBJ1-2	TGTGCCAGCAGCTTACGTCCAGGGAACTATGGCTACACCTTC	CASSLRPGNYGYTF
once	.	TRBV28	TRBJ2-7	TGTGCCAGCAGTTTCGGCTCAGTCTCCTACGAGCAGTACTTC	CASSFGSVSYEQYF
.	TRBD1	TRBV19	TRBJ1-4	TGTGCCAGTAGTCCCCTGGACAGGAAAATTGAAAAACTGTTTTTT	CASSPLDRKIEKLFF
.	TRBD2	TRBV10-3	TRBJ2-2	TGTGCCACCCGCGGAGGGTCTAGCGGGAGCACCGGGGAGCTGTTTTTT	CATRGGSSGSTGELFF